This TCR beta chain was observed in a study of blood T cells in healthy people across ages. Overall study findings and caveats: The study lacked donor CMV status, which possibly confounded expanded clonotype changes.

PCR was performed a second time for 7 to 11 cycles using a sample-barcoded 5' primer and a J-beta primer mix. Through a template-switch adaptor with 12 random nucleotides, each cDNA molecule received a tag. TCRdb analysed the 5' RACE reads with MiXCR anew, one entry per CDR3 protein. The sample includes 650,000 to 1,000,000 distinct CDR3 sequences, about 37% of them seen just once. Samples each had at least 6 micrograms of total RNA extracted. Turning to this clonotype: The antigen is not known.

V lost 0 bases and J lost 6, with 12 bases in between. The CDR3 extends over 14 amino acids. Germline values: CDR1 SGHRS, CDR2 YFSETQ. The specimen was blood. The chain has TRBV5-1 and TRBJ1-2; D is unclear. The sequence was obtained from a man between 18 and 35 years old in good health. The chain's CDR3 is CASSLVHDRDGYTF. The DNA for the CDR3 is TGCGCCAGCAGCTTGGTACACGACCGGGATGGCTACACCTTC. The full variable domain, in which reference TRBV5-1 and TRBJ1-2 provide the parts outside the CDR3, is KAGVTQTPRYLIKTRGQQVTLSCSPISGHRSVSWYQQTPGQGLQFLFEYFSETQRNKGNFPGRFSGRQFSNSRSEMNVSTLELGDSALYLCASSLVHDRDGYTFGSGTRLTVV.